Listed here is a single TCR beta chain. From the reads, TCRdb called clonotypes with MiXCR, one entry per CDR3 protein. In the table there are about 300,000 distinct CDR3 sequences, under 30% of which are singletons. This record belongs to a study of T cell repertoires in cytomegalovirus infection. The length of the CDR3 is 13 residues. V gave up 4 bases and J gave up 7 bases, with 12 bases separating them. From germline, CDR1 is SGDLS and CDR2 YYNGEE. Sequencing was performed on PBMCs. This clonotype was sampled from a human donor in good health (CMV status not recorded). Some clones in this sample may be carry-over from other donors' samples. J is TRBJ2-1 and V is TRBV9; weak D call: TRBD1 (5 bases). CDR3 sequence (DNA): TGTGCCAGCAGCACAGCTCAGGGAAATGAGCAGTTCTTC. Protein: CASSTAQGNEQFF.